These 4 T cell receptor beta chains came from one sample sequenced in a study of tumor-infiltrating lymphocytes in primary liver carcinoma. A primer in the constant region served to generate TCR beta cDNA from around 500 ng of total RNA. Three rounds of nested multiplex PCR with slightly modified ARM-PCR produced TCR beta libraries. The two initial PCR rounds, about 9 cycles each, used TRBV1-TRBV30 forward and C-beta reverse primers. One entry per CDR3 protein results from TCRdb running MiXCR on the multiplex PCR reads. Here the sample spans around 120,000 distinct CDR3 sequences, around 62% being singletons. Scientists recovered RNA and DNA together from around 18-30 mg of unsorted bulk tissue. The sample consisted of liver tumor tissue from sampling region 1. As for subset: tumor region T1, superior pole. These TCRs come from a woman aged 60-75 years with primary liver carcinoma and hepatitis B virus infection.

Remarks on this clonotype: One end of the junction fails to match germline, which may point to a read error. CDR3 nucleotides: TGTGCCAGCAGCTTAGCCGGGGACGGGAGGAGATCCTACGATGAGCAGTTCTTC. It specifies CASSLAGDGRRSYDEQFF. V is TRBV11-2 and J is TRBJ2-1; 7 bases align to TRBD2. The CDR3 has 18 amino acids. Germline CDR1 SGHAT, CDR2 FQNNGV.

This clonotype has just a few counts. Possible read error: a much larger clone is one base away. V gene TRBV28 combines with J gene TRBJ2-2; possibly TRBD2 for D (6 bases). Germline V gene lookup returns CDR1 MDHEN and CDR2 SYDVKM. The CDR3 is 15 amino acids. CDR3 nucleotides: TGTGTCAGCAGTTTAGGAGGGGAGGACACCGGGGAGCTGTTTTTT. The encoded protein is CVSSLGGEDTGELFF.

The rearrangement uses TRBV7-8 and TRBJ1-2, with D unresolved. V was pared by 1 base and J by 0 bases, with 9 bases between. The CDR3 loop spans 15 amino acids. Germline values: CDR1 SGHVS, CDR2 FQNEAQ. The CDR3 nucleotides are TGTGCCAGCAGCTTAGGAACAGTATCTAACTATGGCTACACCTTC. This gives the protein CASSLGTVSNYGYTF.

About this clonotype itself: The CDR3 does not close with the conserved phenylalanine or tryptophan, likely indicating a read error. This chain uses TRBV28 with TRBJ1-2; D is undetermined. This CDR3 has 14 residues. CDR1 and CDR2 from the germline V gene are MDHEN and SYDVKM. V was clipped by 5 bases and J by 7 bases, with 17 bases between them. This CDR3 is CASSPTGSRIGYTI. The CDR3 coding sequence is TGTGCCAGCAGTCCCACCGGTTCCAGAATTGGCTACACCATC.